This TCR beta chain was identified in a study of immune evolution from preneoplasia to lung adenocarcinoma. Regarding the study as a whole: Later-stage lesions seemingly showed higher T cell density and diversity than normal lung.

Some clones are missing from TCRdb's copy, which holds only in-frame ones; the method was immunoSEQ multiplex PCR. The repertoire holds several thousand clones, with about 72% as singletons. Notes on this clone: What it binds is unknown.

Germline V gene data show CDR1 as SGHDT and CDR2 as YYEEEE. The V end lost 0 bases, the J end lost 5 bases, and 15 bases lay between the germline ends. This CDR3 is built from 16 residues. The V gene is TRBV5-6, the J gene TRBJ1-5; tentative D call: TRBD1 (5 bases). The clonotype originates from a donor older than 65 with lung adenocarcinoma. Specimen: FFPE minimally invasive lung adenocarcinoma tissue. CDR3 region: CASSLASGPPDQPQHF. CDR3 DNA: TGTGCCAGCAGCTTGGCTTCGGGGCCACCAGATCAGCCCCAGCATTTT.